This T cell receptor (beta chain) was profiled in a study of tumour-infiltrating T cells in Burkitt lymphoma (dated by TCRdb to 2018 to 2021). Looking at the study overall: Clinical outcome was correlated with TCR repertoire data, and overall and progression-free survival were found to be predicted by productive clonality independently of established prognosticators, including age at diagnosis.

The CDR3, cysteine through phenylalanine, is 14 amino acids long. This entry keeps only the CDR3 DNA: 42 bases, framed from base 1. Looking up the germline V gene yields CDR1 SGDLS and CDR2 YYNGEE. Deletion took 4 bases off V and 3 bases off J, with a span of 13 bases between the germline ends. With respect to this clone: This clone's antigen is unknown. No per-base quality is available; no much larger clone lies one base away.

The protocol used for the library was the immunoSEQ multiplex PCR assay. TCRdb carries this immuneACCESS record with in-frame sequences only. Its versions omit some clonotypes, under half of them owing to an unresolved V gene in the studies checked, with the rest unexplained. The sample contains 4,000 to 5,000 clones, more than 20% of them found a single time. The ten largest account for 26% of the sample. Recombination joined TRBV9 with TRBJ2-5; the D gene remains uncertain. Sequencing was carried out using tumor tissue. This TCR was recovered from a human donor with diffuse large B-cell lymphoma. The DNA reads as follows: TGTGCCAGCAGCCCCCGCCCAGGTGAAGAGACCCAGTACTTC. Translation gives CASSPRPGEETQYF.